This is a list of T cell receptor beta chains from one sample in a study of cytomegalovirus exposure and HLA in healthy donors. This table comes from immunoSEQ multiplex PCR, and its TCRdb copy is limited to in-frame clones, with some not included. The sample has some 230,000 clones, 90% to 95% seen once. Sequencing was performed on PBMCs. The origin of the receptors is a woman aged 18-29 years in good health and CMV-seronegative. Each CDR3 is given with its conserved first and last residue. D genes are given only for firm matches. Rows may omit the clone size; those that give it use once, few, many or a size class.

CDR3nt: TGTGCCAGCAGTTTTGGACAGATTAATCATAAAGAGACCCAGTACTTC
CDR3aa: CASSFGQINHKETQYF
v_gene: TRBV27
j_gene: TRBJ2-5
d_gene: -
abundance: -

CDR3nt: TGCGCCAGCAGCTCGGATGGGAGGATTCAGACCCAGTACTTC
CDR3aa: CASSSDGRIQTQYF
v_gene: TRBV5-1
j_gene: TRBJ2-5
d_gene: -
abundance: -

CDR3nt: TGTGCCAGTAGAGCTGACAGATTAAACACTGAAGCTTTCTTT
CDR3aa: CASRADRLNTEAFF
v_gene: TRBV19
j_gene: TRBJ1-1
d_gene: -
abundance: once

CDR3nt: TGCGCCAGCAGCTTACTAGCGGGAGGGTCCTACAATGAGCAGTTCTTC
CDR3aa: CASSLLAGGSYNEQFF
v_gene: TRBV5-1
j_gene: TRBJ2-1
d_gene: TRBD2
abundance: -

CDR3nt: TGTGCCAGCAGTGAAGTCACAGGGGGCGTTGGCAATGAGCAGTTCTTC
CDR3aa: CASSEVTGGVGNEQFF
v_gene: TRBV2
j_gene: TRBJ2-1
d_gene: TRBD1
abundance: -

CDR3nt: TGTGCCAGCAGCTTAGGGAGCCCCGGGACGGAGGGCACCATATATTTT
CDR3aa: CASSLGSPGTEGTIYF
v_gene: TRBV7-6
j_gene: TRBJ1-3
d_gene: -
abundance: -

CDR3nt: TGTGCCAGCAGTGTTACAGGGAGCAACGAGCAGTACTTC
CDR3aa: CASSVTGSNEQYF
v_gene: TRBV6-1
j_gene: TRBJ2-7
d_gene: -
abundance: -

CDR3nt: TGTGCCAGCAGCTCGCTAGCGGGTACCTACAATGAGCAGTTCTTC
CDR3aa: CASSSLAGTYNEQFF
v_gene: TRBV13
j_gene: TRBJ2-1
d_gene: TRBD2
abundance: -

CDR3nt: TGTGCCATCAGTGAGCCCGGGGGGTATACAGATACGCAGTATTTT
CDR3aa: CAISEPGGYTDTQYF
v_gene: TRBV10-3
j_gene: TRBJ2-3
d_gene: TRBD2
abundance: -

CDR3nt: TGTGCCAGCAGCTTAGGGGGCCCGGGACAGTACAATGAGCAGTTCTTC
CDR3aa: CASSLGGPGQYNEQFF
v_gene: TRBV11-3
j_gene: TRBJ2-1
d_gene: TRBD1
abundance: -

CDR3nt: TGTGCCAGCACCCGGGGTGGAGTGACCTCCTACGAGCAGTACTTC
CDR3aa: CASTRGGVTSYEQYF
v_gene: TRBV6-1
j_gene: TRBJ2-7
d_gene: -
abundance: -

CDR3nt: TGTGCCAGCAGCCGTAGCTCCGCGGGGGAGACCCAGTACTTC
CDR3aa: CASSRSSAGETQYF
v_gene: TRBV4-2
j_gene: TRBJ2-5
d_gene: -
abundance: -

CDR3nt: TGTGCCAGCAGTGAGCTAGCGGGAGGGCCAACCGAGCAGTACTTC
CDR3aa: CASSELAGGPTEQYF
v_gene: TRBV25-1
j_gene: TRBJ2-7
d_gene: TRBD2
abundance: -

CDR3nt: TGTGCCAGTAGTCCGATCCAACAGGGTTACACTGAAGCTTTCTTT
CDR3aa: CASSPIQQGYTEAFF
v_gene: TRBV19
j_gene: TRBJ1-1
d_gene: -
abundance: few

CDR3nt: TGCGCCAGCAGCATCCAGGGGGCTCTCTACGAGCAGTACTTC
CDR3aa: CASSIQGALYEQYF
v_gene: TRBV4-1
j_gene: TRBJ2-7
d_gene: TRBD1
abundance: -

CDR3nt: TGCGCCAGCAGCCAGGGACAGGGATATACCTACGAGCAGTACTTC
CDR3aa: CASSQGQGYTYEQYF
v_gene: TRBV5-1
j_gene: TRBJ2-7
d_gene: TRBD1
abundance: -

CDR3nt: TGTGCCAGTTTTGACATCCCTGGAAACACCATATATTTT
CDR3aa: CASFDIPGNTIYF
v_gene: TRBV6-5
j_gene: TRBJ1-3
d_gene: -
abundance: -

CDR3nt: TGTGCCAGCAGCGTAGGGCGCCTAGCGGGGATGGAGACCCAGTACTTC
CDR3aa: CASSVGRLAGMETQYF
v_gene: TRBV9
j_gene: TRBJ2-5
d_gene: TRBD2
abundance: -

CDR3nt: TGTGCCTGGGATCGGTCGGGCGAGCAGTACTTC
CDR3aa: CAWDRSGEQYF
v_gene: TRBV30
j_gene: TRBJ2-7
d_gene: -
abundance: -

CDR3nt: TGTGCCTGGAGTCAGGCGAGCTTTGGGGCCAACGTCCTGACTTTC
CDR3aa: CAWSQASFGANVLTF
v_gene: TRBV30
j_gene: TRBJ2-6
d_gene: -
abundance: -

CDR3nt: TGCGCCAGCAGTGAGTCCGGGGGGGAGCTAGCCTACGAGCAGTACTTC
CDR3aa: CASSESGGELAYEQYF
v_gene: TRBV10-1
j_gene: TRBJ2-7
d_gene: TRBD2
abundance: once

CDR3nt: TGTGCCAGCAGTTTCGCAGGATGGGACGAGCAGTACTTC
CDR3aa: CASSFAGWDEQYF
v_gene: TRBV27
j_gene: TRBJ2-7
d_gene: -
abundance: -

CDR3nt: TGTGCCAGCAAGCCAGGCTCCTACGAGCAGTACTTC
CDR3aa: CASKPGSYEQYF
v_gene: TRBV6-1
j_gene: TRBJ2-7
d_gene: -
abundance: -

CDR3nt: TGTGCCAGCAGACCGACTAGCGGGAGATTTGGGGAGCAGTACTTC
CDR3aa: CASRPTSGRFGEQYF
v_gene: TRBV6-5
j_gene: TRBJ2-7
d_gene: TRBD2
abundance: -

CDR3nt: TGCGCCAGCGCAAATGGGGGGGCAACAAGTGAAGCTTTCTTT
CDR3aa: CASANGGATSEAFF
v_gene: TRBV5-1
j_gene: TRBJ1-1
d_gene: -
abundance: -

CDR3nt: TGTGCCTGGAGTCGTAGCAATCAGCCCCAGCATTTT
CDR3aa: CAWSRSNQPQHF
v_gene: TRBV30
j_gene: TRBJ1-5
d_gene: -
abundance: few

CDR3nt: TGTGCCAGCAGCTTGCAGGGTCGGGAGCCTGAAGCTTTCTTT
CDR3aa: CASSLQGREPEAFF
v_gene: TRBV5-4
j_gene: TRBJ1-1
d_gene: -
abundance: -

CDR3nt: TGTGCCAGTAAAGCGGGCTTGAACACCGGGGAGCTGTTTTTT
CDR3aa: CASKAGLNTGELFF
v_gene: TRBV19
j_gene: TRBJ2-2
d_gene: -
abundance: -

CDR3nt: TGTGCCAGCATCCAACAGGGGCCAGGGGCTGGCTACACCTTC
CDR3aa: CASIQQGPGAGYTF
v_gene: TRBV6-5
j_gene: TRBJ1-2
d_gene: TRBD1
abundance: -

CDR3nt: TGTGCCAGCAGTGGGACAGGTCCCGGGCTCCAGGGCGCTTTCTTT
CDR3aa: CASSGTGPGLQGAFF
v_gene: TRBV6-1
j_gene: TRBJ1-1
d_gene: TRBD1
abundance: -

CDR3nt: TGCGCCAGCAGCTCTGGCCTAGGCCAGGCCAAAAACATTCAGTACTTC
CDR3aa: CASSSGLGQAKNIQYF
v_gene: TRBV5-1
j_gene: TRBJ2-4
d_gene: -
abundance: -

CDR3nt: TGCGCCAGCAGTGAGGTCCGTGGAAGAGGTGAAGCTTTCTTT
CDR3aa: CASSEVRGRGEAFF
v_gene: TRBV10-1
j_gene: TRBJ1-1
d_gene: -
abundance: -

CDR3nt: TGTGCCACCTCACCCGGGGTAGATCAGCCCCAGCATTTT
CDR3aa: CATSPGVDQPQHF
v_gene: TRBV6-1
j_gene: TRBJ1-5
d_gene: -
abundance: -

CDR3nt: TGTGCCTGGACGACGGGGGCAACTAATGAAAAACTGTTTTTT
CDR3aa: CAWTTGATNEKLFF
v_gene: TRBV30
j_gene: TRBJ1-4
d_gene: -
abundance: -

CDR3nt: TGTGCCAGCAGCCTCTGGACAGGTAGCACCTACGAGCAGTACTTC
CDR3aa: CASSLWTGSTYEQYF
v_gene: TRBV7-3
j_gene: TRBJ2-7
d_gene: TRBD1
abundance: -

CDR3nt: TGTGCCAGCAGCCACGGGACGGACCCTTACGGGGGGTACTTC
CDR3aa: CASSHGTDPYGGYF
v_gene: TRBV28
j_gene: TRBJ2-7
d_gene: -
abundance: -

CDR3nt: TGTGCCAGCAGTGTAACAGGGGGCGGGTATGACACCGGGGAGCTGTTTTTT
CDR3aa: CASSVTGGGYDTGELFF
v_gene: TRBV6-1
j_gene: TRBJ2-2
d_gene: TRBD1
abundance: -

CDR3nt: TGTGCCAGCAGCTCCGTCTTAATCTCCTACGAGCAGTACTTC
CDR3aa: CASSSVLISYEQYF
v_gene: TRBV5-6
j_gene: TRBJ2-7
d_gene: -
abundance: -

CDR3nt: TGTGCCAGCAGCAATCCGACCCCGGGCTATGGCTACACCTTC
CDR3aa: CASSNPTPGYGYTF
v_gene: TRBV11-2
j_gene: TRBJ1-2
d_gene: -
abundance: few

CDR3nt: TGTGCCAGCAGTCTACCAGGCTCCTACGAGCAGTACTTC
CDR3aa: CASSLPGSYEQYF
v_gene: TRBV28
j_gene: TRBJ2-7
d_gene: -
abundance: -

CDR3nt: TGTGCCAGCTCACCACCGAGGCAGGGGCCCTATGGCTACACCTTC
CDR3aa: CASSPPRQGPYGYTF
v_gene: TRBV18
j_gene: TRBJ1-2
d_gene: -
abundance: -

CDR3nt: TGTGCCAGCAGCTTGGCCTGGGACAGCCCCTATGGCTACACCTTC
CDR3aa: CASSLAWDSPYGYTF
v_gene: TRBV5-6
j_gene: TRBJ1-2
d_gene: TRBD1
abundance: -

CDR3nt: TGTGCCAGCAGCCGCGCCTCGACAGGGTTTGAAAAACTGTTTTTT
CDR3aa: CASSRASTGFEKLFF
v_gene: TRBV7-2
j_gene: TRBJ1-4
d_gene: TRBD1
abundance: -

CDR3nt: TGTGCCAGCAGTCATACAGGGGGTTTCTATGGCTACACCTTC
CDR3aa: CASSHTGGFYGYTF
v_gene: TRBV6-1
j_gene: TRBJ1-2
d_gene: TRBD1
abundance: -

CDR3nt: TGTGCCAGTAGCCGACAGAACGATAACACCGGGGAGCTGTTTTTT
CDR3aa: CASSRQNDNTGELFF
v_gene: TRBV19
j_gene: TRBJ2-2
d_gene: -
abundance: many

CDR3nt: TGTGCCAGCAGTTTATTAGGACAGGGGGCCTCAACCCTCCACTTT
CDR3aa: CASSLLGQGASTLHF
v_gene: TRBV27
j_gene: TRBJ1-6
d_gene: TRBD1
abundance: -

CDR3nt: TGTGCCAGCAGTTGGGCGGGGGACTATGGCTACACCTTC
CDR3aa: CASSWAGDYGYTF
v_gene: TRBV27
j_gene: TRBJ1-2
d_gene: -
abundance: -

CDR3nt: TGCGCCAGCAGAGAGACAGGGGATCACTATAATTCACCCCTCCACTTT
CDR3aa: CASRETGDHYNSPLHF
v_gene: TRBV10-2
j_gene: TRBJ1-6
d_gene: TRBD1
abundance: -